This T cell receptor (beta chain) was captured in a study of CD8 T cells in ankylosing spondylitis. Overall study findings and caveats: In peripheral blood, disease-linked CD8+ clones occurred at relatively low frequencies.

The germline V and J ends were trimmed by 3 bases and 6 bases, with 14 bases remaining between them. Looked up from germline, CDR1 is LNHNV and CDR2 is YYDKDF (reference sequence). This CDR3 has 14 amino acids. MiXCR, run by TCRdb on the 5' RACE reads, gives a single entry per CDR3 protein. The profile shows about 160,000 distinct CDR3 sequences, approximately 10% of them singletons. As for this clonotype: Antigen specificity is unknown.

The gene calls are TRBV15 and TRBJ1-2; D perhaps matches TRBD1 (6 bases). The sequenced sample consisted of blood, either unsorted or a sorted T cell fraction (not recorded which). This receptor was obtained from a female donor with ankylosing spondylitis or in good health (not recorded which). CDR3 residues: CATSSLTGFDGYTF. In nucleotides, the CDR3 is TGTGCCACCAGCAGCCTTACAGGGTTTGATGGCTACACCTTC.